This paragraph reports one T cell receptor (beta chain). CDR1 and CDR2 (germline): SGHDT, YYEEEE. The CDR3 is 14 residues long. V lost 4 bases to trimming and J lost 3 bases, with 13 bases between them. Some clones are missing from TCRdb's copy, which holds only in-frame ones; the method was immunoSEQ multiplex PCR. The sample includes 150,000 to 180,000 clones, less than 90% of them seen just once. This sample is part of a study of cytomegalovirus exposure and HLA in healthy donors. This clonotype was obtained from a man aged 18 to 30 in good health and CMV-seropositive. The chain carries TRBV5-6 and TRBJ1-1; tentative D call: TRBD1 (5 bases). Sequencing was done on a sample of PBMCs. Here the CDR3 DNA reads TGTGCCAGCAGCCCCCAGGGTGCCTACACTGAAGCTTTCTTT. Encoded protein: CASSPQGAYTEAFF. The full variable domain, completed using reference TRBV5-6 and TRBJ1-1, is DAGVTQSPTHLIKTRGQQVTLRCSPKSGHDTVSWYQQALGQGPQFIFQYYEEEERQRGNFPDRFSGHQFPNYSSELNVNALLLGDSALYLCASSPQGAYTEAFFGQGTRLTVV.